This T cell receptor (beta chain) was recovered during a study of blood T cell repertoires in COVID-19. The wider study: Sites in the United States, Italy and Spain provided acute and convalescent COVID-19 samples. Sources were T cells, B-cell-depleted T cells, or PBMCs; the material itself was cDNA or gDNA.

Looked up from germline, CDR1 is MDHEN and CDR2 is SYDVKM. The CDR3 is 14 residues long. The V gene lost 5 bases and the J gene lost 1 base, with 9 bases spanning the gap. Original processing methods: The assay estimated nucleated cells by amplifying reference gene primers. Produced via immunoSEQ multiplex PCR; TCRdb's table is partial and in-frame only. From that table come the V and J calls and clone size; the DNA was used to work out D and trimming. The sample shows more than 250,000 clones, around 90% of them seen only once. Membership in each cohort depended on participant-reported clinical history.

Sequencing was done on a sample of PBMCs or T cells enriched from blood (not recorded which). This TCR derives from a middle-aged woman who had recovered from COVID-19. The chain recombines TRBV28 with TRBJ2-1, with TRBD1 as a possible D gene (6 bases). The CDR3 nucleotides are TGTGCCAGCAGTCCTGGACAGTCCTACAATGAGCAGTTCTTC. As protein: CASSPGQSYNEQFF. Full variable domain (outside the CDR3, taken from reference TRBV28 and TRBJ2-1): DVKVTQSSRYLVKRTGEKVFLECVQDMDHENMFWYRQDPGLGLRLIYFSYDVKMKEKGDIPEGYSVSREKKERFSLILESASTNQTSMYLCASSPGQSYNEQFFGPGTRLTVL.